This T cell receptor beta chain was captured in a study of T cells after yellow fever vaccination. The study, taken as a whole, reports: The secondary response was weaker, and its peak arrived faster, on day 5 versus 15. Sorted repertoires could include abundant contaminating clonotypes from bulk cells. Post-booster samples contained most primary-vaccination clones (approximately 95% CD4, about 90% CD8).

This clonotype has just a few counts. Antigen specificity is unknown. From germline, CDR1 is LNHDA and CDR2 SQIVND (reference sequence). V dropped 9 bases and J dropped 0 bases, with 14 bases sitting between them. The length of the CDR3 is 15 residues. UMIs were added to TCR cDNA along with a universal primer site when it was made by 5'RACE template switching. TCRdb redid the calling of the 5' RACE reads with MiXCR, one entry per CDR3 protein. The sample has roughly 300,000 distinct CDR3 sequences, 6.8% seen once; the top ten hold around 17%. The sample in question was PBMCs, obtained about 41 days after the first yellow fever vaccination. This receptor was taken from a man between 18 and 29 years old who received the YFV17D yellow fever vaccine. The V gene is TRBV19, the J gene TRBJ1-4, with TRBD1 as a possible D gene (5 bases). CDR3 protein: CASNWDFATNEKLFF. DNA of the CDR3: TGTGCCAGCAACTGGGACTTTGCAACTAATGAAAAACTGTTTTTT.